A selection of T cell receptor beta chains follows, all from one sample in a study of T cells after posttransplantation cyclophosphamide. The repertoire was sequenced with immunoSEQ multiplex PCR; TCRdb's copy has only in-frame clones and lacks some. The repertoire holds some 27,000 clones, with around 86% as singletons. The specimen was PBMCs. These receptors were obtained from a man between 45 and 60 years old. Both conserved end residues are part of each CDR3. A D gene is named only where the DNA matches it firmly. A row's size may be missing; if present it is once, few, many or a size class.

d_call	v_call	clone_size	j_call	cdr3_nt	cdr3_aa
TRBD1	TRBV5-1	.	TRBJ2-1	TGCGCCAGCAGCTCCGGGACAGGTTACAATGAGCAGTTCTTC	CASSSGTGYNEQFF
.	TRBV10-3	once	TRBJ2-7	TGTGCCATCAGTGAGAGACAGGAGAACGAGCAGTACTTC	CAISERQENEQYF
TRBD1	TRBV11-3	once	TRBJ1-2	TGTGCCAGCAGCTCTATCAGGGGGAAATCGGAGGGCTACACCTTC	CASSSIRGKSEGYTF
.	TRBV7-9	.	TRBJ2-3	TGTGCCAGCAGTGCCGGGACAGATACGCAGTATTTT	CASSAGTDTQYF
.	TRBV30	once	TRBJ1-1	TGTGCCTGGAGTGCCGGAGGGGCTGAAGCTTTCTTT	CAWSAGGAEAFF
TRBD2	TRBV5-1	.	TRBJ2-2	TGCGCCAGCAGCGAAGGACTAGCGGGAGGGTTGGAGCTGTTTTTT	CASSEGLAGGLELFF
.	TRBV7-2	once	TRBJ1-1	TGTGCCAGCAGCTTAGCAGACATAAACACTGAAGCTTTCTTT	CASSLADINTEAFF
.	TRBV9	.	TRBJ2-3	TGTGCCAGCACCTCCGCGCAGGCTCACACAGATACGCAGTATTTT	CASTSAQAHTDTQYF
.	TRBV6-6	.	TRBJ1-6	TGTGCCAGCAGTACCCGGAGCCAGTATAATTCACCCCTCCACTTT	CASSTRSQYNSPLHF
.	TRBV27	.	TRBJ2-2	TGTGCCAGCAAGTTGGGCCACACCGGGGAGCTGTTTTTT	CASKLGHTGELFF
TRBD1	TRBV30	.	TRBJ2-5	TGTGCCTGGAGGTCTCGGGACAGGGGTTGGGAGACCCAGTACTTC	CAWRSRDRGWETQYF
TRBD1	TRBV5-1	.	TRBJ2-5	TGCGCCAGCAGCTTGGGAACAGGGGGCTCGATGCAAGAGACCCAGTACTTC	CASSLGTGGSMQETQYF
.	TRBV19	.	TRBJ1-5	TGTGCCACAAAGCCAGGGCAGGGCGGTCAGCCCCAGCATTTT	CATKPGQGGQPQHF
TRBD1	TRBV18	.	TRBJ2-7	TGTGCCAGCTCTCCGGGACCGGGGACAGGGCAGTACTTC	CASSPGPGTGQYF
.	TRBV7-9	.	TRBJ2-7	TGTGCCAGCAGCTTAACCCTCGACAACCAGCAGTACTTC	CASSLTLDNQQYF